This TCR beta chain was captured by sequencing in a study of a mutant IDH1 vaccine in newly diagnosed glioma. The assay was immunoSEQ multiplex PCR, and TCRdb's table has in-frame clones only and misses some. Of about 40,000 clones listed, 80% are singletons. Specified time point: week 11, during vaccination. Mutant IDH1 20-mer peptide, at 300 ug, made up each vaccine dose, with topical imiquimod. Germline values: CDR1 SGHKS, CDR2 YYEKEE (reference sequence). Trimming removed 0 bases at V and 1 base at J, with 13 bases between. This CDR3 region has 16 residues. On this clone: Its antigen is unknown.

Here the sequenced sample was peripheral blood mononuclear cells (PBMCs), taken from a glioma patient whose treatment included an IDH1 peptide vaccine. The chain joins TRBV5-5 to TRBJ2-5; possibly TRBD1 or TRBD2 for D (5 bases each). The TCR was taken from a woman aged 25-40 years with glioma. Some clones in this sample may be carry-over from other donors' samples. In DNA, the CDR3 is TGTGCCAGCAGCTTGGCTGCCAGGGACCCCCAAGAGACCCAGTACTTC. Translated: CASSLAARDPQETQYF.